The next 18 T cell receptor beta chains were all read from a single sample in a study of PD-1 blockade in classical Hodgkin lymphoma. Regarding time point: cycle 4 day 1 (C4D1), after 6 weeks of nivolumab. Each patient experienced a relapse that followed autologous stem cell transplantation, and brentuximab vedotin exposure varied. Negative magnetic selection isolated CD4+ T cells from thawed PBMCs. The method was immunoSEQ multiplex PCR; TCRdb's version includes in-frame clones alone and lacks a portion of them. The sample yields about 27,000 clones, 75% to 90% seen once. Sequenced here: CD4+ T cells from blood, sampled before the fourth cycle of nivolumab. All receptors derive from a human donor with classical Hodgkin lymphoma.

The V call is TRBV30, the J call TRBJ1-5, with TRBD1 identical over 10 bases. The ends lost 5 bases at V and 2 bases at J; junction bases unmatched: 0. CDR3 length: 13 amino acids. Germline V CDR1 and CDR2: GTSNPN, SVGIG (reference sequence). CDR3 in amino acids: CAWGTGGNQPQHF. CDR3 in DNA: TGTGCCTGGGGGACAGGGGGCAATCAGCCCCAGCATTTT.

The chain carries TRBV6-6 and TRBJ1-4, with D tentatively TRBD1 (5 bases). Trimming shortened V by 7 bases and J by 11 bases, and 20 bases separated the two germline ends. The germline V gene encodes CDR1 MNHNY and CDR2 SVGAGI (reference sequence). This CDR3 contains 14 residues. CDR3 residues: CASTPGREGRKLFF. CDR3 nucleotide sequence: TGTGCCAGCACGCCCGGCAGGGAAGGACGGAAACTGTTTTTT.

CDR3 residues: CASSRNRAQETQYF. In nucleotides, the CDR3 is TGCGCCAGCAGCCGGAACAGGGCCCAAGAGACCCAGTACTTC. V and J are TRBV4-3 and TRBJ2-5; tentatively, D is TRBD1 (6 bases). V was shortened by 4 bases and J by 1 base, with 10 bases between the two germline ends. Germline CDR1 and CDR2: LGHNA and YSLEER. This CDR3 spans 14 amino acids.

The CDR3 bases are TGCGCCAGCAGCAAGACAGGGCAGGGCTACACCTTC. Translating it yields CASSKTGQGYTF. The chain has TRBV5-1 and TRBJ1-2, with 7 bases aligning to TRBD1. The CDR3 runs 12 residues. Germline values: CDR1 SGHRS, CDR2 YFSETQ. With 4 bases clipped from V and 8 bases from J, the junction kept 5 bases outside the gene matches.

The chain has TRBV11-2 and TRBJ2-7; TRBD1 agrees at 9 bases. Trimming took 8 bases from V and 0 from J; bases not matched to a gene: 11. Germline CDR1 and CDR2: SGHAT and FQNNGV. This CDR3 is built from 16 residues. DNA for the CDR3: TGTGCCAGCGTGTGGGGGGACAGGGTCAGCTCCTACGAGCAGTACTTC. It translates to CASVWGDRVSSYEQYF.

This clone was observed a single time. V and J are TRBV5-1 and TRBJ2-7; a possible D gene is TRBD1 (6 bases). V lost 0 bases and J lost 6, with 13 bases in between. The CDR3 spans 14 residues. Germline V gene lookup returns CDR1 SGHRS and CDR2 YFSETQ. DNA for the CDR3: TGCGCCAGCAGCTTGGTACCAGGGGCGGGCGAGCAGTACTTC. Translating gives CASSLVPGAGEQYF.

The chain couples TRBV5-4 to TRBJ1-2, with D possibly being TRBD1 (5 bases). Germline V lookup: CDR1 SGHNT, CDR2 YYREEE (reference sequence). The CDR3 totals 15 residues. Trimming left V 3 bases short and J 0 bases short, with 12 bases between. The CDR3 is CASSSYRTANYGYTF. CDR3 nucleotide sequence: TGTGCCAGCAGCTCTTACAGGACCGCTAACTATGGCTACACCTTC.

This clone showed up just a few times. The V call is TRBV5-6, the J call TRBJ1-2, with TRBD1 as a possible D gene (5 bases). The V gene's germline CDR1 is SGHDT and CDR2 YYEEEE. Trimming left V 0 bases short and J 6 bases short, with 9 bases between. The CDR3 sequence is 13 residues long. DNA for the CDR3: TGTGCCAGCAGCTTGGCCAGGGCTGATGGCTACACCTTC. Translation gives CASSLARADGYTF.

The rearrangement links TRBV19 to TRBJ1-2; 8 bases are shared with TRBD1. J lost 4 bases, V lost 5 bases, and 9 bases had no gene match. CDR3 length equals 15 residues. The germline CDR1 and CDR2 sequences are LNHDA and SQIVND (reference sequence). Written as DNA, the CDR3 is TGTGCCAGTAGTGCCGGCCCAGGGGGCGTCTATGGCTACACCTTC. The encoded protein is CASSAGPGGVYGYTF.

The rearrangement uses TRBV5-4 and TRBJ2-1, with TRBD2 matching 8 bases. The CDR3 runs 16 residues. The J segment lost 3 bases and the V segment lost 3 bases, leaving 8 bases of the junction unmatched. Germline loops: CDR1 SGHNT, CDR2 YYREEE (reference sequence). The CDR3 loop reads CASSSPGLGSYNEQFF. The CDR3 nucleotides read TGTGCCAGCAGCTCGCCGGGACTAGGCAGCTACAATGAGCAGTTCTTC. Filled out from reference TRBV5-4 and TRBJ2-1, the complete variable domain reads ETGVTQSPTHLIKTRGQQVTLRCSSQSGHNTVSWYQQALGQGPQFIFQYYREEENGRGNFPPRFSGLQFPNYSSELNVNALELDDSALYLCASSSPGLGSYNEQFFGPGTRLTVL.

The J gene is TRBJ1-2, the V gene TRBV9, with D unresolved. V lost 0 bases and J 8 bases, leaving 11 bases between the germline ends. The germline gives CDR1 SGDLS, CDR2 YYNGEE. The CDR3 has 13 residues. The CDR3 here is CASSVAPSGGYTF. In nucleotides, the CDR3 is TGTGCCAGCAGCGTAGCCCCAAGCGGAGGCTACACCTTC.

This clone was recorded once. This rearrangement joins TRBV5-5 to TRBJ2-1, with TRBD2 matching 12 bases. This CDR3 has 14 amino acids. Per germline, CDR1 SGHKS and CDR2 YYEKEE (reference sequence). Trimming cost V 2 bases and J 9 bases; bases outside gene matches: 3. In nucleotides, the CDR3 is TGTGCCAGCAGCTTCGGACTAGCGGGGAGTGAGCAGTTCTTC. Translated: CASSFGLAGSEQFF.

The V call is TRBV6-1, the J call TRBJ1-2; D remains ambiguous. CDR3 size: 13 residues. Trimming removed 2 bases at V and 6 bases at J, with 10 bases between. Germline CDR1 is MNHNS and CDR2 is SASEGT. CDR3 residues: CASSETGPDGYTF. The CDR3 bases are TGTGCCAGCAGTGAAACGGGTCCGGATGGCTACACCTTC.

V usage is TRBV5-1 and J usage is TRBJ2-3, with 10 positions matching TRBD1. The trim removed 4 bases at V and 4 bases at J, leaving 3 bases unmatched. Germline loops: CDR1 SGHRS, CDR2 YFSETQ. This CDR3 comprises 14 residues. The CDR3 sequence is CASSPGQGADTQYF. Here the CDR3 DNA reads TGCGCCAGCAGCCCCGGACAGGGGGCAGATACGCAGTATTTT.

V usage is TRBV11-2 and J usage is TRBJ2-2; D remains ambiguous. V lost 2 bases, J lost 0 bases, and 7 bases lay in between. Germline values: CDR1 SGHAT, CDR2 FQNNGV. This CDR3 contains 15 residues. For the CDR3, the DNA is TGTGCCAGCAGCTTACCACTAACGAACACCGGGGAGCTGTTTTTT. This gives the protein CASSLPLTNTGELFF.

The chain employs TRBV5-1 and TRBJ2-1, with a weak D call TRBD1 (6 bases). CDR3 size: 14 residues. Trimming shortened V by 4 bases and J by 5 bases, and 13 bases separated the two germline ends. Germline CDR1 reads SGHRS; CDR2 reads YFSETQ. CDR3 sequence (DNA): TGCGCCAGCAGCCAACAGGGTCCCCACAATGAGCAGTTCTTC. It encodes CASSQQGPHNEQFF.

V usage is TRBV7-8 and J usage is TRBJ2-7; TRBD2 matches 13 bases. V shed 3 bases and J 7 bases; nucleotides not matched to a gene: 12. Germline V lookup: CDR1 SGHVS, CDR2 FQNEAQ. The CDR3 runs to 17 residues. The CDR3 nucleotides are TGTGCCAGCAGCTTGCATCCGGGACTAGCGGGGAGGAATGAGCAGTACTTC. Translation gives CASSLHPGLAGRNEQYF.

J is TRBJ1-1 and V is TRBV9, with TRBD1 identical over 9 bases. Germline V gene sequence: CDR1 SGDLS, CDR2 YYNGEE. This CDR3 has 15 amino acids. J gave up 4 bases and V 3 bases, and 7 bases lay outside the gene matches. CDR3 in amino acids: CASSARDRVSTEAFF. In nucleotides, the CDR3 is TGTGCCAGCAGCGCCCGGGACAGGGTGTCCACTGAAGCTTTCTTT.